Listed here is a single T cell receptor beta chain. The sample comes from a study of blood T cell repertoires in COVID-19. About the study: COVID-19 samples, acute and convalescent, were from the United States, Italy and Spain. Sources were T cells, B-cell-depleted T cells, or PBMCs; the material itself was cDNA or gDNA.

Methods used by the authors: Cell counts per sample came from amplifying reference gene primers. Some clones are missing from TCRdb's copy, which holds only in-frame ones; the method was immunoSEQ multiplex PCR. Clonal size and the V and J genes are those of that table, whereas D and trimming came from the DNA. The sample holds 350,000 or so clones, over 85% seen once. There are 12 residues in the CDR3. Germline V gives CDR1 SGHTA, CDR2 FQGNSA. The V gene end was trimmed by 6 bases and the J gene end by 13 bases; junction bases not matched to a gene: 6. In Seattle, patients joined the study during active infection and were tracked longitudinally.

This chain links TRBV7-2 with TRBJ1-6, with 7 bases aligning to TRBD1. The origin of this receptor is a woman in her sixties or seventies with COVID-19, enrolled during active disease. The sequenced sample consisted of peripheral blood. CDR3 in DNA: TGTGCCAGCAGGGACAGGTCCTCTCCCCTCCACTTT. Translating it yields CASRDRSSPLHF. Full variable domain (outside the CDR3, taken from reference TRBV7-2 and TRBJ1-6): GAGVSQSPSNKVTEKGKDVELRCDPISGHTALYWYRQSLGQGLEFLIYFQGNSAPDKSGLPSDRFSAERTGGSVSTLTIQRTQQEDSAVYLCASRDRSSPLHFGNGTRLTVT.